A selection of T cell receptor beta chains follows, all from one sample in a study of shared T cell receptors in the human thymus. Produced via immunoSEQ multiplex PCR; TCRdb's table is partial and in-frame only. Among 650,000 to 950,000 clones listed, 80% to 90% were seen once. A further study also used this sample, focusing on human thymus T cells.

Sequencing was done on a sample of thymocytes. The receptors shown here come from a girl in the first two years of life with a congenital heart defect. The CDR3 runs from the conserved cysteine through the conserved F or W. The D gene is left open where the match is weak. Some rows mark clone size as missing; the rest say once, few, many or name a class of expanded clone.

-	-	TRBV5-1	TRBJ2-2	TGCGCCAGCAGCTTGGTCATGGAGCTCAGGACAGCGAACACCGGGGAGCTGTTTTTT	CASSLVMELRTANTGELFF
-	-	TRBV13	TRBJ2-5	TGTGCCAGCAGCTCAGCAGGGGTCGGAGAGACCCAGTACTTC	CASSSAGVGETQYF
few	-	TRBV5-4	TRBJ1-2	TGTGCCAGCAGCTTGCAGGGGTTGAGAAGACCTAACTATGGCTACACCTTC	CASSLQGLRRPNYGYTF
-	TRBD2	TRBV4-1	TRBJ2-5	TGCGCCAGCAGCCAAGTGGGGCCCCCTCAGCGGGGGATCGTCCCTCAAGAGACCCAGTACTTC	CASSQVGPPQRGIVPQETQYF
-	-	TRBV7-8	TRBJ1-1	TGTGCCAGCACCCCCCATCCAGGCGTAGTGAACACTGAAGCTTTCTTT	CASTPHPGVVNTEAFF
-	-	TRBV5-1	TRBJ1-1	TGCGCCAGCAGCTTGGCCTGGAGGGTGGAGGTCAACACTGAAGCTTTCTTT	CASSLAWRVEVNTEAFF
-	TRBD1	TRBV9	TRBJ1-1	TGTGCCAGCAGCGGCCGGCAAAAACAGGGGGTATACACTGAAGCTTTCTTT	CASSGRQKQGVYTEAFF
-	TRBD1	TRBV12-5	TRBJ2-1	TGTGCTAGTGGCAACCGTCCGGACAGGGGGAACCTAAATGAGCAGTTCTTC	CASGNRPDRGNLNEQFF
-	-	TRBV5-1	TRBJ1-6	TGCGCCAGCAGCTTGGCTGCCATAGCCGAGACAGCAAATAATTCACCCCTCCACTTT	CASSLAAIAETANNSPLHF
-	TRBD1	TRBV5-6	TRBJ2-7	TGTGCCAGCAGCCTATGGGGGACAGCGGCCTACGAGCAGTACTTC	CASSLWGTAAYEQYF
-	TRBD1	TRBV5-4	TRBJ1-2	TGTGCCAGCAGCCCTTACGGACAGGTCCGCTATGGCTACACCTTC	CASSPYGQVRYGYTF
-	-	TRBV14	TRBJ1-1	TGTGCCAGCAGCCAAGACCATCGACCTGCAAAGGGGTGGACTGAAGCTTTCTTT	CASSQDHRPAKGWTEAFF
-	-	TRBV20-1	TRBJ2-5	TGCAGTGCTAGGGGGAGAAAGACCCAGTACTTC	CSARGRKTQYF
few	TRBD1	TRBV5-4	TRBJ1-1	TGTGCCAGCAGCTTGGGACAGGGGCTTTTAACTGAAGCTTTCTTT	CASSLGQGLLTEAFF
few	-	TRBV7-2	TRBJ1-5	TGTGCCAGCAGCTCCCGGGTACCGGATCAGCCCCAGCATTTT	CASSSRVPDQPQHF
-	-	TRBV6-5	TRBJ1-1	TGTGCCAGCAGTTACTCGTGGCCTCCGGAGGCTTTCTTT	CASSYSWPPEAFF
-	-	TRBV29-1	TRBJ1-2	TGCAGCGCGTACGGGCAAGTAGACAGACCTAACTATGGCTACACCTTC	CSAYGQVDRPNYGYTF
-	TRBD1	TRBV19	TRBJ1-2	TGTGCCAGTAGTTTTGAGACAGGGCACGGTGGCTACACCTTC	CASSFETGHGGYTF
once	TRBD1	TRBV4-2	TRBJ1-6	TGTGCCAGCAGCCAAGATATACGACAGGGGACCTCGGGGAATTCACCCCTCCACTTT	CASSQDIRQGTSGNSPLHF
-	TRBD1	TRBV11-2	TRBJ2-5	TGTGCCAGCAGCTACGGTACAGGGGGTGCCCAAGAGACCCAGTACTTC	CASSYGTGGAQETQYF
-	-	TRBV2	TRBJ2-7	TGTGCCAGCAGTGAACTTAACCCGAGTCCCTACGAGCAGTACTTC	CASSELNPSPYEQYF
-	TRBD2	TRBV10-2	TRBJ2-3	TGCGCCAGCACCGCCGACCCGACAGGGCTAGCGGGGGGGCCTGTCACAGATACGCAGTATTTT	CASTADPTGLAGGPVTDTQYF
-	-	TRBV5-1	TRBJ2-7	TGCGCCAGCAGCCCGGGACTCCCCTACGAGCAGTACTTC	CASSPGLPYEQYF
-	-	TRBV29-1	TRBJ2-5	TGCAGCGTTGTTTGTGGTTCAGGGGGGCAAGAGACCCAGTACTTC	CSVVCGSGGQETQYF
-	-	TRBV4-3	TRBJ2-7	TGCGCCAGCAGCCCTGGGGCCCCCCCATCCTACGAGCAGTACTTC	CASSPGAPPSYEQYF
-	TRBD1	TRBV28	TRBJ1-1	TGTGCCAGCAGTTTATGGACAGGGGACATGAACACTGAAGCTTTCTTT	CASSLWTGDMNTEAFF
-	-	TRBV19	TRBJ2-7	TGTGCCAGTAGTACCGACAGGTCCTCCTACGAGCAGTACTTC	CASSTDRSSYEQYF
-	-	TRBV2	TRBJ1-2	TGTGCCAGCAGAGCCCCACGAGGTGGCAGTTTTGGCTATGGCTACACCTTC	CASRAPRGGSFGYGYTF
-	TRBD1	TRBV6-1	TRBJ1-2	TGTGCCAGCAGGGCCTGGGGACAGTCCTATGGCTACACCTTC	CASRAWGQSYGYTF
-	-	TRBV10-3	TRBJ1-4	TGTGCCATCTGTTCAGGGGATGCTGAAAAACTGTTTTTT	CAICSGDAEKLFF
-	-	TRBV6-1	TRBJ1-5	TGTGCCAGCAGTGAATACGAGGGTGGGCGAAATCAGCCCCAGCATTTT	CASSEYEGGRNQPQHF
once	TRBD1	TRBV7-6	TRBJ2-1	TGTGCCAGCAGCTTAGAGGGGACAGGTGAAAGGTCCTACAATGAGCAGTTCTTC	CASSLEGTGERSYNEQFF
-	TRBD1	TRBV30	TRBJ2-7	TGTGCCTGGAGTGCCGGACAGGAGGTTACCTACGAGCAGTACTTC	CAWSAGQEVTYEQYF
few	-	TRBV19	TRBJ2-7	TGTGCCAGTAGGGACATGGACTACGAGCAGTACTTC	CASRDMDYEQYF
-	TRBD1	TRBV7-2	TRBJ1-4	TGTGCCAGCAGCCCCGACAGGGGGCGCCGGGAAAAACTGTTTTTT	CASSPDRGRREKLFF
-	-	TRBV5-1	TRBJ2-3	TGCGCCAGCAGCTTGGAGACAGGCCATAGCACAGATACGCAGTATTTT	CASSLETGHSTDTQYF
-	-	TRBV6-6	TRBJ1-1	TGTGCCAGCAGTTGTTTTGGGCAGGGGCAGAACACTGAAGCTTTCTTT	CASSCFGQGQNTEAFF
once	-	TRBV5-6	TRBJ2-7	TGTGCCAGCAGCTTGGGACAGGTTCGCTACGAGCAGTACTTC	CASSLGQVRYEQYF
-	TRBD1	TRBV9	TRBJ1-1	TGTGCCAGCAGCGTAGTCGACAGGGGGCCTGGGGCCGAAGCTTTCTTT	CASSVVDRGPGAEAFF
-	TRBD2	TRBV15	TRBJ2-7	TGTGCCACCAGCAGAGTTACCAGCGGGGGGACCTACGAGCAGTACTTC	CATSRVTSGGTYEQYF
-	-	TRBV9	TRBJ1-1	TGTGCCAGCAGCGAACCAAGGGAGGGGAACACTGAAGCTTTCTTT	CASSEPREGNTEAFF
-	TRBD2	TRBV27	TRBJ2-7	TGTGCCAGCACCCCTGGCCCGGGGGGGTCCTGCGAGCAGTACTTC	CASTPGPGGSCEQYF
-	TRBD1	TRBV5-1	TRBJ2-1	TGCGCCAGCAGCGCGGACAGGGAAGACACCAACAATGAGCAGTTCTTC	CASSADREDTNNEQFF